Each of the 23 T cell receptor beta chains below was sequenced from the same sample in a study of cytomegalovirus exposure and HLA in healthy donors. The PCR made use of 60 Vbeta and 13 Jbeta primers. The assay was immunoSEQ multiplex PCR, and TCRdb's table has in-frame clones only and misses some. The sample comprises approximately 92,000 clones, more than 65% of which are singletons, and 0.95% to 1.5% rests with the top ten. The specimen was PBMCs. These receptors were collected from a girl aged 2-15 years in good health and CMV-seropositive.

The V gene is TRBV6-5, the J gene TRBJ2-7, with D maybe TRBD2 (6 bases). Per the germline V gene, CDR1 is MNHEY and CDR2 is SVGAGI. V was trimmed by 2 bases and J by 0 bases, leaving 14 bases between them. This CDR3 has 16 amino acids. CDR3 nucleotides: TGTGCCAGCAGTTACGAACGGGGGTCGAGCTCCTACGAGCAGTACTTC. This codes for CASSYERGSSSYEQYF.

The V gene is TRBV6-5, the J gene TRBJ2-2; D perhaps matches TRBD2 (5 bases). The CDR3 runs to 16 residues. The germline V gene has CDR1 MNHEY and CDR2 SVGAGI. Trimming stripped 0 bases from V and 2 bases from J, with 10 bases between. The CDR3 here is CASSYSGEGNTGELFF. CDR3 nucleotide sequence: TGTGCCAGCAGTTACTCCGGTGAGGGCAACACCGGGGAGCTGTTTTTT.

This clone was detected only a few times. This chain links TRBV5-6 with TRBJ2-1; 7 bases line up with TRBD1. The CDR3 is 13 amino acids. Germline CDR1 is SGHDT and CDR2 is YYEEEE. V trimming: 6 bases; J trimming: 6 bases; junction bases outside the gene matches: 6. CDR3 loop: CASTGQVGNEQFF. The CDR3, as DNA: TGTGCCAGCACCGGACAGGTCGGCAATGAGCAGTTCTTC. Variable domain in full (rest from reference TRBV5-6 and TRBJ2-1): DAGVTQSPTHLIKTRGQQVTLRCSPKSGHDTVSWYQQALGQGPQFIFQYYEEEERQRGNFPDRFSGHQFPNYSSELNVNALLLGDSALYLCASTGQVGNEQFFGPGTRLTVL.

The gene calls are TRBV30 and TRBJ1-5, with TRBD1 matching 8 bases. The junction had 8 bases not matched to a gene; V was cut back by 3 bases and J by 4 bases. Looked up from germline, CDR1 is GTSNPN and CDR2 is SVGIG (reference sequence). CDR3 length: 15 amino acids. CDR3 residues: CAWSLHTGGNQPQHF. As DNA, the CDR3 is TGTGCCTGGAGCCTACATACAGGGGGAAATCAGCCCCAGCATTTT.

The V call is TRBV6-5, the J call TRBJ1-2; 7 positions match TRBD1. Germline-derived CDR1 and CDR2 are MNHEY and SVGAGI. V dropped 2 bases and J dropped 3; count of bases not matched to a gene: 6. The CDR3 consists of 15 residues. The CDR3 nucleotides read TGTGCCAGCAGTTACCGAAAAGACAGGGACTATGGCTACACCTTC. This codes for CASSYRKDRDYGYTF.

The chain carries TRBV7-2 and TRBJ2-3; no clear D. The length of the CDR3 is 15 residues. Germline V lookup: CDR1 SGHTA, CDR2 FQGNSA. The V gene lost 5 bases and the J gene lost 3 bases, with 15 bases spanning the gap. The CDR3 DNA reads TGTGCCAGCAGCCCCAACCTTCTCGGGACAGATACGCAGTATTTT. As protein: CASSPNLLGTDTQYF.

The chain is built from TRBV6-5 and TRBJ1-4; D is possibly TRBD1 (5 bases). Germline V gene data show CDR1 as MNHEY and CDR2 as SVGAGI. The CDR3 sequence is 14 residues long. The V gene lost 6 bases and the J gene lost 3 bases, with 11 bases spanning the gap. CDR3 residues: CASSSDTSNEKLFF. The CDR3 nucleotides read TGTGCCAGCAGCTCGGACACCTCTAATGAAAAACTGTTTTTT.

The chain joins TRBV5-1 to TRBJ2-2, with TRBD2 identical over 12 bases. The CDR3 consists of 19 residues. Germline CDR1 reads SGHRS; CDR2 reads YFSETQ. V was clipped by 4 bases and J by 5 bases; unmatched bases: 15. In DNA form, the CDR3 reads TGCGCCAGCAGCAACCCGAATCCACTAGCGGGAGGCGGAACCGGGGAGCTGTTTTTT. Its protein is CASSNPNPLAGGGTGELFF.

The chain combines TRBV5-4 with TRBJ1-2, with 7 nucleotides matching TRBD1. This CDR3 has 14 amino acids. The ends lost 5 bases at V and 8 bases at J; junction bases unmatched: 12. The germline V gene has CDR1 SGHNT and CDR2 YYREEE (reference sequence). CDR3: CASRPRGVEGGYTF. The CDR3 region has the DNA TGTGCCAGCAGACCCAGGGGGGTAGAGGGCGGCTACACCTTC.

This clone was observed a handful of times. J is TRBJ2-1 and V is TRBV6-5; TRBD1 matches 7 bases. Trimming removed 6 bases from V and 0 bases from J; junction bases left unmatched: 2. CDR1 and CDR2 from the germline V gene are MNHEY and SVGAGI. There are 14 residues in the CDR3. CDR3 in amino acids: CASRGQSSYNEQFF. The CDR3 DNA reads TGTGCCAGCAGGGGACAGAGCTCCTACAATGAGCAGTTCTTC.

The rearrangement uses TRBV19 and TRBJ1-2, with D perhaps TRBD1 (6 bases). V dropped 4 bases and J dropped 8 bases, with 11 bases sitting between them. The CDR3 runs to 12 residues. Germline lookup yields CDR1 LNHDA and CDR2 SQIVND (reference sequence). The CDR3 coding sequence is TGTGCCAGTAGTACAGGGGAATCCGGCTACACCTTC. Its protein is CASSTGESGYTF. The full variable domain, completed using reference TRBV19 and TRBJ1-2, is DGGITQSPKYLFRKEGQNVTLSCEQNLNHDAMYWYRQDPGQGLRLIYYSQIVNDFQKGDIAEGYSVSREKKESFPLTVTSAQKNPTAFYLCASSTGESGYTFGSGTRLTVV.

The chain employs TRBV19 and TRBJ1-1; D perhaps matches TRBD1 (5 bases). Trimming removed 5 bases at V and 1 base at J, with 11 bases between. The CDR3 runs 14 residues. Germline CDR1 and CDR2: LNHDA and SQIVND (reference sequence). CDR3: CASSGQGTNTEAFF. DNA of the CDR3: TGTGCCAGTAGTGGGCAGGGTACGAACACTGAAGCTTTCTTT.

The chain couples TRBV5-8 to TRBJ1-3; TRBD1 is a possible D gene (5 bases). This CDR3 is 15 amino acids long. The V gene's germline CDR1 is SGHTS and CDR2 YDEGEE. Trimming took off 4 bases at V and 5 bases at J, with 16 bases between the two ends. CDR3 sequence: CASSEGTFRRNTIYF. The CDR3 bases are TGTGCCAGCAGCGAGGGGACTTTTCGAAGAAACACCATATATTTT.

The chain carries TRBV7-9 and TRBJ2-2; tentatively, D is TRBD2 (6 bases). From germline, CDR1 is SEHNR and CDR2 FQNEAQ (reference sequence). V shed 2 bases and J shed 3 bases, with 10 bases lying between them. The CDR3 is 15 amino acids. The CDR3: CASSLFREDTGELFF. The CDR3 DNA reads TGTGCCAGCAGCTTATTCAGGGAGGACACCGGGGAGCTGTTTTTT.

The rearrangement links TRBV28 to TRBJ2-1; no reliable D call. Trimming removed 2 bases at V and 5 bases at J, with 13 bases between. Germline-derived CDR1 and CDR2 are MDHEN and SYDVKM. The CDR3 covers 15 residues. The CDR3 loop is CASSLPEDQNNEQFF. The CDR3 DNA reads TGTGCCAGCAGTTTACCAGAGGATCAAAACAATGAGCAGTTCTTC.

The gene calls are TRBV6-5 and TRBJ1-2; unclear D gene. Trimming removed 2 bases at V and 7 bases at J, with 11 bases between. This CDR3 is built from 13 residues. Germline-derived CDR1 and CDR2 are MNHEY and SVGAGI. Here the CDR3 DNA reads TGTGCCAGCAGTTACGGGCCAACGCGTGGCTACACCTTC. Protein: CASSYGPTRGYTF.

The table lists this clone with a few counts. The chain is built from TRBV29-1 and TRBJ2-1; 12 bases are a match to TRBD2. The germline V gene encodes CDR1 SQVTM and CDR2 ANQGSEA. Trimming removed 8 bases from V and 2 bases from J; junction bases left unmatched: 4. The CDR3 runs to 14 residues. CDR3 loop: CSSSGRATYNEQFF. The CDR3 DNA sequence: TGCAGCTCTAGCGGGAGGGCCACCTACAATGAGCAGTTCTTC.

V usage is TRBV28 and J usage is TRBJ1-1; 9 nucleotides agree with TRBD1. The CDR3 spans 16 residues. Trimming took 8 bases from V and 3 from J; bases not matched to a gene: 13. The germline gives CDR1 MDHEN, CDR2 SYDVKM. The DNA of the CDR3 is TGTGCCAGCTACCCGCCTGTACAGGGGGCGTACACTGAAGCTTTCTTT. This translates into CASYPPVQGAYTEAFF.

This chain links TRBV7-9 with TRBJ2-1; 9 bases line up with TRBD2. V was clipped by 2 bases and J by 8 bases; unmatched bases: 10. This CDR3 has 16 residues. Germline CDR1 reads SEHNR; CDR2 reads FQNEAQ (reference sequence). CDR3 protein: CASSLLAGLPSDEQFF. In DNA, the CDR3 is TGTGCCAGCAGCTTACTAGCGGGACTACCCTCGGATGAGCAGTTCTTC.

V gene TRBV10-2 combines with J gene TRBJ2-3; 14 nucleotides align to TRBD2. CDR1 and CDR2 (germline): WSHSY, SAAADI. CDR3 length: 15 amino acids. V lost 8 bases and J lost 4; bases outside the gene matches: 5. The CDR3 loop reads CASGTSGSLADTQYF. The CDR3 DNA sequence: TGCGCCAGCGGGACTAGCGGGAGTTTGGCAGATACGCAGTATTTT.

The chain combines TRBV6-5 with TRBJ2-5, with 7 nucleotides matching TRBD1. Germline CDR1 is MNHEY and CDR2 is SVGAGI. V shed 6 bases and J 1 base; nucleotides not matched to a gene: 2. The CDR3 consists of 13 residues. Written as DNA, the CDR3 is TGTGCCAGCAGAGGGACAGTCCAAGAGACCCAGTACTTC. Residues: CASRGTVQETQYF.

The CDR3 spells CASSETSATYEQYF. CDR3 sequence (DNA): TGTGCCAGCAGTGAGACTAGCGCGACCTACGAGCAGTACTTC. V usage is TRBV2 and J usage is TRBJ2-7; 8 bases agree with TRBD2. Germline V CDR1 and CDR2: SNHLY, FYNNEI. After removal of 3 bases from V and 2 bases from J, the junction contained 3 bases not matched to a gene. CDR3 size: 14 residues.

This clone was counted between two and nine times. The chain combines TRBV27 with TRBJ2-1, with 8 bases lining up with TRBD2. From germline, CDR1 is MNHEY and CDR2 SMNVEV (reference sequence). The V gene end was trimmed by 5 bases and the J gene end by 1 base; junction bases not matched to a gene: 4. The CDR3 contains 15 residues. The CDR3 loop reads CASSPREGSYNEQFF. The CDR3 DNA is TGTGCCAGCAGTCCTCGGGAGGGATCCTACAATGAGCAGTTCTTC.